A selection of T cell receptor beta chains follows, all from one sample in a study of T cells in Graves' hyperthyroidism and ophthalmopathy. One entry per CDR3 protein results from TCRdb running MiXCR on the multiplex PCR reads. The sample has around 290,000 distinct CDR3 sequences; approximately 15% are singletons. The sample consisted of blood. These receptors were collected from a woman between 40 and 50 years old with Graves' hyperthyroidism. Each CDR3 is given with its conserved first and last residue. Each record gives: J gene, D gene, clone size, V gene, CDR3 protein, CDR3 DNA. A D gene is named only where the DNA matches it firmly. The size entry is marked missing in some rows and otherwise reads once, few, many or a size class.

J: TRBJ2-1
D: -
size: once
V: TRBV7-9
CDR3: CASSIDTLSYNEQFF
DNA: TGTGCCAGCAGCATCGACACCCTGTCCTACAATGAGCAGTTCTTC

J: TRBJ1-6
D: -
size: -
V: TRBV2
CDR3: CASSAKGDPTYNSPLHF
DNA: TGTGCCAGCAGTGCTAAGGGGGACCCCACCTATAATTCACCCCTCCACTTT

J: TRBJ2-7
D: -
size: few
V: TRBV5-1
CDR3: CASSLGSISYEQYF
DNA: TGCGCCAGCAGCTTGGGGTCCATTTCCTACGAGCAGTACTTC

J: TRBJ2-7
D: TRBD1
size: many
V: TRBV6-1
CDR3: CASKGAPGQGYEQYF
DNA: TGTGCCAGCAAAGGCGCCCCCGGACAGGGCTACGAGCAGTACTTC

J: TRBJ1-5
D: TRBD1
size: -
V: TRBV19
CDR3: CASSMGQGDWGQPQHF
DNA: TGTGCCAGTAGTATGGGACAGGGCGACTGGGGGCAGCCCCAGCATTTT

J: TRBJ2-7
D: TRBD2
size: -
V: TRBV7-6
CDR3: CASSPSGASSYEQYF
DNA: TGTGCCAGCAGCCCGAGCGGGGCCAGCTCCTACGAGCAGTACTTC

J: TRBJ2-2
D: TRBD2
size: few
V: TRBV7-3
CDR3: CASAPRTTSGSSGELFF
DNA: TGTGCCAGCGCCCCACGCACGACTAGCGGGAGCTCCGGGGAGCTGTTTTTT

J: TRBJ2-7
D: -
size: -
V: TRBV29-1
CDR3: CSVATYERDEQYF
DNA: TGCAGCGTCGCGACTTATGAAAGGGACGAGCAGTACTTC

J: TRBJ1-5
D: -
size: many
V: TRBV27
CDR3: CASSTLSGSQPQHF
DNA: TGTGCCAGCAGTACACTCAGCGGATCGCAGCCCCAGCATTTT

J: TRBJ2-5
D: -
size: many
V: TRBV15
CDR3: CATSRDRSGQETQYF
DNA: TGTGCCACCAGCAGAGATCGGAGCGGCCAAGAGACCCAGTACTTC

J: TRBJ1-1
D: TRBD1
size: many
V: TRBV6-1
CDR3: CASSEAGGTVFSLLTEAFF
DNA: TGTGCCAGCAGTGAAGCGGGGGGGACAGTTTTCTCCCTCCTCACTGAAGCTTTCTTT

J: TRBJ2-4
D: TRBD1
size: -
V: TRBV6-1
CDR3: CASSDNRGTRAKNIQYF
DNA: TGTGCCAGCAGTGATAACAGGGGAACTAGAGCCAAAAACATTCAGTACTTC

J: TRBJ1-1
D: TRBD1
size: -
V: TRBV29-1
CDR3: CSVGDRVNTEAFF
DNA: TGCAGCGTTGGTGACAGGGTGAACACTGAAGCTTTCTTT

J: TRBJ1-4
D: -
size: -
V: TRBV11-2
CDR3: CASSLDPANEKLFF
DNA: TGTGCCAGCAGCTTAGACCCCGCTAATGAAAAACTGTTTTTT

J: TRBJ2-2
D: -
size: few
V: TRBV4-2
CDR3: CASSPRGANTGELFF
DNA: TGTGCCAGCAGCCCCCGGGGAGCGAACACCGGGGAGCTGTTTTTT

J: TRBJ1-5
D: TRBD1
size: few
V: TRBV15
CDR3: CATREDRGINQPQHF
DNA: TGTGCCACCAGAGAGGACAGGGGGATTAATCAGCCCCAGCATTTT

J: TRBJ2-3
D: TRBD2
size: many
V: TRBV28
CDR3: CASTQSGRGSISTDTQYF
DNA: TGTGCCAGCACCCAAAGCGGGAGAGGGTCTATAAGCACAGATACGCAGTATTTT

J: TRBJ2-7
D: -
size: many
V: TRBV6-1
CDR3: CASSGARSYEQYF
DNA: TGTGCCAGCAGTGGGGCGCGTTCCTACGAGCAGTACTTC

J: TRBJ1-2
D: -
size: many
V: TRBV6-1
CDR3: CATADPPGYTF
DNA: TGTGCCACGGCGGACCCGCCGGGCTACACCTTC

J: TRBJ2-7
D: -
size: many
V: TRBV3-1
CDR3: CASSQGIGGRYEQYF
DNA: TGTGCCAGCAGCCAAGGCATCGGGGGGCGATACGAGCAGTACTTC

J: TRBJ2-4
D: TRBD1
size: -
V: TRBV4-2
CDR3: CASSQVLGGQGLDIQCF
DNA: TGTGCCAGCAGCCAAGTGTTAGGGGGACAGGGTCTAGACATTCAGTGCTTC

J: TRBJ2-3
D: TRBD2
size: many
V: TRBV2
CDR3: CASSEVGGNTDTQYF
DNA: TGTGCCAGCAGTGAAGTGGGAGGGAACACAGATACGCAGTATTTT

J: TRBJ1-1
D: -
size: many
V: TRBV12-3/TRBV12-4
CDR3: CASSLLGAGVTEAFF
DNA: TGTGCCAGCAGTTTACTGGGGGCTGGGGTCACTGAAGCTTTCTTT

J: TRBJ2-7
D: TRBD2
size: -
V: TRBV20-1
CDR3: CSVGLVGEQYF
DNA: TGCAGTGTTGGACTAGTGGGGGAGCAGTACTTC

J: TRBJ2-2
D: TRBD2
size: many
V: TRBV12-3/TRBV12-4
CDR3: CASNVAGGSNTGELFF
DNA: TGTGCCAGCAACGTAGCGGGAGGATCGAACACCGGGGAGCTGTTTTTT

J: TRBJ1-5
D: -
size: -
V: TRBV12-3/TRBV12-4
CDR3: CASSSSRNQPQHF
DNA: TGTGCCAGCAGTTCAAGTCGGAACCAGCCCCAGCATTTT

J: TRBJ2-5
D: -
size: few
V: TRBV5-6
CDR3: CASSFSGELQETQYF
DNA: TGTGCCAGCAGCTTCTCGGGCGAGCTTCAAGAGACCCAGTACTTC

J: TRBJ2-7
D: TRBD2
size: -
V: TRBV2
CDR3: CASSDGAGGTYEQYF
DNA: TGTGCCAGCAGTGACGGAGCGGGAGGGACCTACGAGCAGTACTTC

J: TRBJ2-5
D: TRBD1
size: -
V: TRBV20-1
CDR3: CSAQTGGVQETQYF
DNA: TGCAGTGCCCAAACAGGGGGCGTGCAGGAGACCCAGTACTTC

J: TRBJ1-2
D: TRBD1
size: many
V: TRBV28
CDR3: CASSSGQAFYGYTF
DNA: TGTGCCAGCAGTTCCGGACAGGCGTTCTATGGCTACACCTTC

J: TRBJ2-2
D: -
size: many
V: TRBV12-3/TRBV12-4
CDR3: CASSQGELFF
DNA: TGTGCCAGCAGCCAAGGGGAGCTGTTTTTT

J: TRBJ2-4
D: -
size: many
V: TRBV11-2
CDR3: CASTYGAGENIQYF
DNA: TGTGCCAGCACCTACGGGGCTGGAGAGAACATTCAGTACTTC

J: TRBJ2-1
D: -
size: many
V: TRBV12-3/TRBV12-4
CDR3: CASSSLTGRYNEQFF
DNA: TGTGCCAGCAGTTCCCTTACGGGACGCTACAATGAGCAGTTCTTC

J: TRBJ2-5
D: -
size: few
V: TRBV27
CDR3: CASSLDRANRETQYF
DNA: TGTGCCAGCAGTTTGGACAGAGCAAATAGGGAGACCCAGTACTTC

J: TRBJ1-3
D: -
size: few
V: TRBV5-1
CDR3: CASSFSGQLSGNTIYF
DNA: TGCGCCAGCAGCTTCTCAGGGCAGCTCTCTGGAAACACCATATATTTT

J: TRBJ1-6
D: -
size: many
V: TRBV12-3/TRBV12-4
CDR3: CASSLLRDSPLHF
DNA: TGTGCCAGCAGTTTACTCCGGGATTCACCCCTCCACTTT

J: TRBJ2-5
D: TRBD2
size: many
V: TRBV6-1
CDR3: CATRGGETQYF
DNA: TGTGCCACCCGGGGAGGGGAGACCCAGTACTTC

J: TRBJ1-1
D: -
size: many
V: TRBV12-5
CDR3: CASGLLGTRAFF
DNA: TGTGCTAGTGGTTTGTTGGGGACTCGGGCTTTCTTT

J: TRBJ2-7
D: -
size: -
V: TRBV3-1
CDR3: CASSQDRTGAYEQYF
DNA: TGTGCCAGCAGCCAAGATCGAACAGGAGCCTACGAGCAGTACTTC